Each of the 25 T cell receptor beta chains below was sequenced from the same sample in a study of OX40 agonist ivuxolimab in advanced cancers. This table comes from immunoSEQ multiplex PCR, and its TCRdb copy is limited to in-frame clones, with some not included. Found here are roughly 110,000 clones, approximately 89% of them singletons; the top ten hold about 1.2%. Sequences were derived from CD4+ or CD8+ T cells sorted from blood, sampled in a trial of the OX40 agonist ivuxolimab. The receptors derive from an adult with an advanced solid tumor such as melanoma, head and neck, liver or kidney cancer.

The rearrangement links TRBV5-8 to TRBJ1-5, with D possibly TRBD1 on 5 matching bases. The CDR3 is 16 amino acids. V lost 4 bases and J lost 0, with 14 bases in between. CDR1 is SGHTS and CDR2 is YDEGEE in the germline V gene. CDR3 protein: CASSRGTRNSNQPQHF. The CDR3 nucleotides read TGTGCCAGCAGCCGGGGGACGAGAAATAGCAATCAGCCCCAGCATTTT.

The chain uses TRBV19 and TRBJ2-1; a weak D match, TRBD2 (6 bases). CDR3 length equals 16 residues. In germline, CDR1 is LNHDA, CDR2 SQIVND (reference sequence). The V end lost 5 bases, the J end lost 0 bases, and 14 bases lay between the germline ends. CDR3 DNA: TGTGCCAGTAGTTCCACGGCCGGGAGCTCCTACAATGAGCAGTTCTTC. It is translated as CASSSTAGSSYNEQFF.

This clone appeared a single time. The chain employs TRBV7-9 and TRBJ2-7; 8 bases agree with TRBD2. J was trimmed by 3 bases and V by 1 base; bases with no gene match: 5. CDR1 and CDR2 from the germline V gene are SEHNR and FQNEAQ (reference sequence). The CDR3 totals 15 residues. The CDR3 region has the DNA TGTGCCAGCAGCTTAGATGCCAGCGGGAGCTACGAGCAGTACTTC. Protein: CASSLDASGSYEQYF. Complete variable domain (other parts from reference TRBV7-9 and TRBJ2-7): DTGVSQNPRHKITKRGQNVTFRCDPISEHNRLYWYRQTLGQGPEFLTYFQNEAQLEKSRLLSDRFSAERPKGSFSTLEIQRTEQGDSAMYLCASSLDASGSYEQYFGPGTRLTVT.

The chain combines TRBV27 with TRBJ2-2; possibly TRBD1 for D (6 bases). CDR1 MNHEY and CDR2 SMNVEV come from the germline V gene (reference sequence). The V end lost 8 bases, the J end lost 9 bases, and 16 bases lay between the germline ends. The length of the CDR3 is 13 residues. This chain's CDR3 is CASFSQGFRELFF. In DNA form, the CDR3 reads TGTGCCAGCTTCAGTCAGGGGTTCAGGGAGCTGTTTTTT.

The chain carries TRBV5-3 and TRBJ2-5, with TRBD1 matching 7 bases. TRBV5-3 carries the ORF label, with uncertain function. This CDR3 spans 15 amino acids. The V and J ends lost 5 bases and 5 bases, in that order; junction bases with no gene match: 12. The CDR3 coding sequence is TGTGCCAGAAGGGAAATGACAGGGTCCGAGGAGACCCAGTACTTC. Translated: CARREMTGSEETQYF.

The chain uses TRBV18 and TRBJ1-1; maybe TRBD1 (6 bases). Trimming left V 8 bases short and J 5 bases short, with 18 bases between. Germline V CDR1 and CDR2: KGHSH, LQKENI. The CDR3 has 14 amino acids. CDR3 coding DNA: TGTGCCAGCACAGAAAACAGGGTCGGGACTGAAGCTTTCTTT. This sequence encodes CASTENRVGTEAFF.

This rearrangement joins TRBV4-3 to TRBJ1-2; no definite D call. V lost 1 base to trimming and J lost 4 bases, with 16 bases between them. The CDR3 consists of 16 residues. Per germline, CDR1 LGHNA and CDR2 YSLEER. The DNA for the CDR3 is TGCGCCAGCAGCCAAGGGAGGGCGGGAAGTGCCTATGGCTACACCTTC. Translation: CASSQGRAGSAYGYTF.

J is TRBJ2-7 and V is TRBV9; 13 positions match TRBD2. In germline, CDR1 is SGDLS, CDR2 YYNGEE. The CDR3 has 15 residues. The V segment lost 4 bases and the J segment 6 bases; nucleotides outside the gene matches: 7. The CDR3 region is CASSYGLAGVSEQYF. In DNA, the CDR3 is TGTGCCAGCAGCTACGGACTAGCGGGAGTTAGCGAGCAGTACTTC.

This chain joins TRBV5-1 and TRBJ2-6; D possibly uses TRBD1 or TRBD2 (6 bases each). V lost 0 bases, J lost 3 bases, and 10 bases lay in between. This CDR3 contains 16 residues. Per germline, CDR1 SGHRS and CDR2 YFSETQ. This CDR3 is CASSLVGGSGANVLTF. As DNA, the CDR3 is TGCGCCAGCAGCTTGGTCGGGGGCAGTGGGGCCAACGTCCTGACTTTC.

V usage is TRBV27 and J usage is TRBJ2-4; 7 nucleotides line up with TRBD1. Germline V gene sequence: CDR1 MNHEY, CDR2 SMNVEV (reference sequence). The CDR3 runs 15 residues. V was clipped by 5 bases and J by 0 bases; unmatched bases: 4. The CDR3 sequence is CASSRQGIAKNIQYF. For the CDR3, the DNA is TGTGCCAGCAGTCGACAGGGCATAGCCAAAAACATTCAGTACTTC.

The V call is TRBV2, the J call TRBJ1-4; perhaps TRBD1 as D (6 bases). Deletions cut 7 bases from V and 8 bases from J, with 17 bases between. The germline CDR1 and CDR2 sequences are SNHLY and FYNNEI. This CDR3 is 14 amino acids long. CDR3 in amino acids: CASTPTGWEEKLFF. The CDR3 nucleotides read TGTGCCAGCACCCCCACAGGGTGGGAAGAAAAACTGTTTTTT.

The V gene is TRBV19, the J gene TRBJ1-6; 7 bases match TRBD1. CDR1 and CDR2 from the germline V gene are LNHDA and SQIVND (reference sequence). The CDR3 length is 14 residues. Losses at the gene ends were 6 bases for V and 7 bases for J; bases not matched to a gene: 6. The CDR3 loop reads CASSPGGYNSPLHF. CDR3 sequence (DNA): TGTGCCAGTAGCCCAGGGGGGTACAATTCACCCCTCCACTTT.

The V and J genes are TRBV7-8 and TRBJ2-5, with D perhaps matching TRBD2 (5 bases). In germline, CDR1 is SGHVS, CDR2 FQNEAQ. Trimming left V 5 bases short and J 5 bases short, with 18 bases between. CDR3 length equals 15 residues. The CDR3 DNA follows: TGTGCCAGCAGCCCGACGGTAGCGCGAGGGGAGACCCAGTACTTC. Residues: CASSPTVARGETQYF. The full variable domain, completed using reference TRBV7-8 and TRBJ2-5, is GAGVSQSPRYKVAKRGQDVALRCDPISGHVSLFWYQQALGQGPEFLTYFQNEAQLDKSGLPSDRFFAERPEGSVSTLKIQRTQQEDSAVYLCASSPTVARGETQYFGPGTRLLVL.

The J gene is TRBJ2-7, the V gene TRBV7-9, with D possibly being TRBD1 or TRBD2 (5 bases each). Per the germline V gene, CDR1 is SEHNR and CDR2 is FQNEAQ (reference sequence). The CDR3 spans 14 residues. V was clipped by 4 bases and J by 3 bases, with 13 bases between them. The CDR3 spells CASSSGPTNYEQYF. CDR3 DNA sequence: TGTGCCAGCAGCTCGGGACCAACTAACTACGAGCAGTACTTC.

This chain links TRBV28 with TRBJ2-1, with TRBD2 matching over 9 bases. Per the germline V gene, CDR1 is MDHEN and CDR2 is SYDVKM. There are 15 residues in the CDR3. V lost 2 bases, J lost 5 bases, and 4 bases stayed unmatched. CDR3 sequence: CASSLMGLADNEQFF. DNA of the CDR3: TGTGCCAGCAGTTTAATGGGACTAGCAGACAATGAGCAGTTCTTC.

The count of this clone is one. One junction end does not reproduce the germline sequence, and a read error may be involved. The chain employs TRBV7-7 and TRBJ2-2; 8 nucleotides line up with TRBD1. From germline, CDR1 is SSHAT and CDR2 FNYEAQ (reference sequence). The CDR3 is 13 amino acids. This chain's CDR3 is CASSSDRAGELFF. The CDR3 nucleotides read TGTGCTAGCAGCTCGGACAGGGCCGGGGAGCTGTTTTTT.

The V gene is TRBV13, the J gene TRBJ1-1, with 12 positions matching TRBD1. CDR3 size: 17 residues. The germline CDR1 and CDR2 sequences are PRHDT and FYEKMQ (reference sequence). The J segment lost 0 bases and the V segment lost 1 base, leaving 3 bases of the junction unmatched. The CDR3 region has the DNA TGTGCCAGCAGCTTAGCGGGACAGGGGGCGTTGAACACTGAAGCTTTCTTT. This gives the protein CASSLAGQGALNTEAFF.

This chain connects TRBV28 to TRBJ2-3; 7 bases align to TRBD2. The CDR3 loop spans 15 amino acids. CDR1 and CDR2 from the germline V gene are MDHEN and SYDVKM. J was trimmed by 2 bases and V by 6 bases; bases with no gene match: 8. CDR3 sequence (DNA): TGTGCCAGCAGCTCTCTAGCGGAATCCACAGATACGCAGTATTTT. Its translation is CASSSLAESTDTQYF.

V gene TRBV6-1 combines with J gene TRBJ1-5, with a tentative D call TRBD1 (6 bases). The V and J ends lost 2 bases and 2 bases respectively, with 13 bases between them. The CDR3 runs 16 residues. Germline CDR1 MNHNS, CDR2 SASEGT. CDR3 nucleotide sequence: TGTGCCAGCAGTGAAAGGGCAGGGGTTGGCAATCAGCCCCAGCATTTT. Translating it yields CASSERAGVGNQPQHF.

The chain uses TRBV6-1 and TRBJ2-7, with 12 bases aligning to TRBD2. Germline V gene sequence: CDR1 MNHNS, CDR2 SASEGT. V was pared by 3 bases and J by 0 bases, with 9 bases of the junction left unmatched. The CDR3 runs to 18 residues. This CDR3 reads CASSDGWTSGVISYEQYF. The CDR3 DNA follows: TGTGCCAGCAGTGACGGGTGGACTAGCGGGGTGATCTCCTACGAGCAGTACTTC.

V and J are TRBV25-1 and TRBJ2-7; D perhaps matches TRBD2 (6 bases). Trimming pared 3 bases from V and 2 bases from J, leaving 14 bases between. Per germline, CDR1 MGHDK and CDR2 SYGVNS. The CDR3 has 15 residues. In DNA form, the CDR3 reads TGTGCCAGCAGTGATCCTGGCGGGACGGCCTACGAGCAGTACTTC. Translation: CASSDPGGTAYEQYF.

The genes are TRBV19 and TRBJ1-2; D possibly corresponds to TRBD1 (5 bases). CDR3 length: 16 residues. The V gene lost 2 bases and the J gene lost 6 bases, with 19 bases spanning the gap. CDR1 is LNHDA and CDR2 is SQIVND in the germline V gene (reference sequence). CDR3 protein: CASSINGASLSHGYTF. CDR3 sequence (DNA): TGTGCCAGTAGTATAAATGGGGCTTCCCTCTCTCATGGCTACACCTTC.

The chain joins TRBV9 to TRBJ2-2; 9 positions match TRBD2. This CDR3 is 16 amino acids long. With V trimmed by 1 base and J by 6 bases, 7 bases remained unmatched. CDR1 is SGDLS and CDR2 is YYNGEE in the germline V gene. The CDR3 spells CASSVSSGRLAGELFF. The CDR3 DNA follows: TGTGCCAGCAGCGTAAGCAGCGGGAGGCTGGCCGGGGAGCTGTTTTTT.

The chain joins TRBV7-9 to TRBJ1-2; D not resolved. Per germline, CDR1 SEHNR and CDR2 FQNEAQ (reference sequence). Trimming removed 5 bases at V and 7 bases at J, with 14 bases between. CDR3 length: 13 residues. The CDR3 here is CASSIREGFGYTF. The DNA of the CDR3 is TGTGCCAGCAGCATCCGCGAGGGCTTTGGCTACACCTTC.

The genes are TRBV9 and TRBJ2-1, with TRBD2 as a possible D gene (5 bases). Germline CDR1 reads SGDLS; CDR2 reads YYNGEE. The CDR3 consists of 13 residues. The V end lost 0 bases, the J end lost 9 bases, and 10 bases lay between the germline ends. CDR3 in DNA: TGTGCCAGCAGCGTAGTCGTCCGGGGTGAGCAGTTCTTC. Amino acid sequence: CASSVVVRGEQFF.